The present entry profiles one T cell receptor beta chain with its context. The antigen remains undetermined. This record comes from a study of response to subunit inactivated influenza vaccine. This CDR3 has 19 amino acids. Germline-derived CDR1 and CDR2 are SGHAT and FQDESV (reference sequence). V shed 5 bases, J shed 0 bases, and the junction held 12 bases outside the gene matches. TCRdb itself ran the RT-PCR reads through MiXCR, one entry per CDR3 protein. The sample includes some 190,000 distinct CDR3 sequences, around 14% of them seen just once. Study-wide results and caveats: Authors suggested each seasonal influenza vaccination recruits few new T cells.

This clonotype was sampled from a man aged 45 to 65 who received an inactivated influenza vaccine. The source was CD8+ T cells sorted from PBMCs, collected approximately 5 days after vaccination. The V call is TRBV11-1, the J call TRBJ2-1; 11 nucleotides line up with TRBD2. The CDR3: CASSPTLPSGGSSYNEQFF. Written as DNA, the CDR3 is TGTGCCAGCAGCCCAACCCTACCTAGCGGGGGGTCCTCCTACAATGAGCAGTTCTTC.